The present T cell receptor beta chain was sequenced within a study of CD8+CD57+ T cells in acquired aplastic anemia. About the research overall: Roughly 9.9 million reads, on average, were obtained for CD4+ cells from healthy donors.

At least ten counts were recorded for this clonotype. Antigen: not known. Notes on the study in general: In CD8+ cells, Simpson's diversity showed no significant difference between patients and controls.

Genomic DNA served as template for TCR beta VDJ and CDR3 profiling. TCRdb used MiXCR to reprocess the reads, holding one entry per CDR3 protein. This table holds around 200,000 distinct CDR3 sequences, roughly half found once. From germline, CDR1 is LNHDA and CDR2 SQIVND (reference sequence). Trimming took off 7 bases at V and 4 bases at J, with 22 bases between the two ends. CDR3 length: 16 residues. The sequenced sample was sorted CD4+, CD8+, or CD8+CD57+ T cells (not recorded which) from PBMCs. V and J are TRBV19 and TRBJ1-2, with a possible D match to TRBD1 (6 bases). The TCR comes from a human donor in good health, serving as a control. CDR3 sequence: CASKNPRTALGYGYTF. The CDR3 coding sequence is TGTGCCAGTAAAAACCCCCGGACAGCCCTTGGCTATGGCTACACCTTC. The variable domain in full, completed from reference TRBV19 and TRBJ1-2, reads DGGITQSPKYLFRKEGQNVTLSCEQNLNHDAMYWYRQDPGQGLRLIYYSQIVNDFQKGDIAEGYSVSREKKESFPLTVTSAQKNPTAFYLCASKNPRTALGYGYTFGSGTRLTVV.